This T cell receptor beta chain was found in a study of somatic mutations in cytotoxic T cells in rheumatoid arthritis. The CDR3 consists of 11 residues. Germline V gene sequence: CDR1 SGHAT, CDR2 FQNNGV. V dropped 5 bases and J dropped 5 bases, with 7 bases sitting between them. Authors' processing steps: Patient-derived CD8+ clones with a size above 1% showed rare matches to published virus-specific TCRB sequences. Profiled with immunoSEQ multiplex PCR; TCRdb holds only in-frame clones, not every one. V, J and clone size reflect that table, while D and trimming were determined from the DNA. This table has tens of thousands of clones, 80% to 90% appearing once.

The sequencing input was CD8+ T cells sorted from blood. The TCR was taken from an adult with rheumatoid arthritis. The chain carries TRBV11-2 and TRBJ2-7; D ambiguous. CDR3 region: CASSRYNEQYF. The CDR3, as DNA: TGTGCCAGCAGCCGCTACAACGAGCAGTACTTC.